This entry concerns a single T cell receptor beta chain. Its antigen is still unknown. V trimming: 5 bases; J trimming: 8 bases; junction bases outside the gene matches: 10. CDR1 SGHTA and CDR2 FQGNSA come from the germline V gene. The CDR3 is made up of 17 amino acids. The sample originates from a study of CD8+ T cells in alopecia areata. Reverse transcribed after extraction, RNA yielded cDNA as the sequencing template. Using immunoSEQ multiplex PCR, the repertoire was profiled, and TCRdb retains in-frame clones only, with some absent. In the table there are 110,000 or so clones, less than 60% of which are singletons. Notes on the study in general: Normal-skin resident alphabeta T cells also appear among scalp sample sequences.

Treatment given: oral pan-JAK inhibitor, 5-10 mg twice daily. The source of this sequence is a human donor with alopecia areata. V is TRBV7-2 and J is TRBJ2-1, with 15 bases lining up with TRBD2. Specimen: CD4+ T cells sorted from blood, collected at week 24, from a patient treated with tofacitinib. CDR3 sequence: CASSRAGTSGGQHEQFF. The CDR3 DNA follows: TGTGCCAGCAGCCGTGCGGGGACTAGCGGGGGGCAGCATGAGCAGTTCTTC.